The next 17 T cell receptor beta chains were all read from a single sample in a study of T cells expressing NK-cell markers. TCRdb re-called the 5' RACE reads and shows each CDR3 protein once, DNA omitted. The table lists roughly 350,000 distinct CDR3 sequences. The sequenced material came from blood T cells: a sorted CD56 or NKG2C T cell subset, CD4+ or CD8+ T cells, or bulk PBMC T cells (not recorded which). The receptors were sampled from a man aged 18-75 years in good health.

The J gene is TRBJ2-7, the V gene TRBV6-2 or TRBV6-3; the TCRdb D gene call, TRBD2, has no DNA to confirm it. Germline V lookup: CDR1 MNHEY, CDR2 SVGEGT. There are 14 residues in the CDR3. CDR3 sequence: CASSRDSGTYEQYF.

V usage is TRBV7-2 and J usage is TRBJ2-1; as DNA is missing, the TRBD1 call by TCRdb cannot be tested. CDR3 length: 16 residues. Per the germline V gene, CDR1 is SGHTA and CDR2 is FQGNSA. The CDR3 region is CASSLQGQGYSNEQFF.

The rearrangement uses TRBV6-1 and TRBJ1-3; the D gene TCRdb calls, TRBD1, cannot be checked with no DNA. Germline-derived CDR1 and CDR2 are MNHNS and SASEGT. The CDR3 has 16 amino acids. The CDR3 spells CASSDREVGPGNTIYF.

The rearrangement links TRBV19 to TRBJ2-3; TCRdb's D call of TRBD1 is untestable without DNA. Per the germline V gene, CDR1 is LNHDA and CDR2 is SQIVND (reference sequence). The CDR3 totals 15 residues. Here the CDR3 reads CASSIRDSSTDTQYF. Variable domain in full (rest from reference TRBV19 and TRBJ2-3): DGGITQSPKYLFRKEGQNVTLSCEQNLNHDAMYWYRQDPGQGLRLIYYSQIVNDFQKGDIAEGYSVSREKKESFPLTVTSAQKNPTAFYLCASSIRDSSTDTQYFGPGTRLTVL.

This sequence joins TRBV12-3 or TRBV12-4 and TRBJ2-6; lacking DNA, the TRBD1 call made by TCRdb goes unchecked. The CDR3 is 19 amino acids. The CDR3 protein is CASSLVQQARVSGANVLTF.

The rearrangement links TRBV20-1 to TRBJ1-5. Germline V gives CDR1 DFQATT, CDR2 SNEGSKA (reference sequence). The CDR3 loop spans 14 amino acids. The CDR3 here is CSAKEWRADQPQHF.

The V and J genes are TRBV10-3 and TRBJ2-5; TCRdb selects TRBD1, and the lack of DNA leaves this call unchecked. This CDR3 is built from 15 residues. Germline lookup yields CDR1 ENHRY and CDR2 SYGVKD. This CDR3 is CAISEPTPGRVTQYF.

The rearrangement uses TRBV18 and TRBJ2-3; TCRdb designates TRBD1, a call that cannot be tested without DNA. The germline gives CDR1 KGHSH, CDR2 LQKENI. This CDR3 has 17 amino acids. The CDR3: CASSPRFSDPGRDTQYF.

The V and J genes are TRBV18 and TRBJ1-4. Germline V gene sequence: CDR1 KGHSH, CDR2 LQKENI. This CDR3 has 17 residues. The CDR3 is CASSPPDTAGTNEKLFF.

The chain carries TRBV7-2 and TRBJ2-3; TCRdb selects TRBD1, and the lack of DNA leaves this call unchecked. The CDR3 has 16 amino acids. The germline V gene encodes CDR1 SGHTA and CDR2 FQGNSA. The CDR3 reads CASSWTGGKGTDTQYF.

CDR3 sequence: CASSEPVIYGYTF. V and J are TRBV2 and TRBJ1-2. The germline CDR1 and CDR2 sequences are SNHLY and FYNNEI. The CDR3 runs 13 residues.

This chain uses TRBV5-6 with TRBJ2-7; TCRdb gives TRBD1 as the D gene, but with no DNA this cannot be confirmed. The length of the CDR3 is 15 residues. Germline CDR1 SGHDT, CDR2 YYEEEE. CDR3 residues: CASSWGSGGFIEQYF.

The chain is built from TRBV5-1 and TRBJ2-7; the TCRdb call, TRBD1, lacks DNA for checking. The CDR3 has 12 residues. CDR1 and CDR2 (germline): SGHRS, YFSETQ. The CDR3 spells CASSPRTSEQYF.

This chain uses TRBV27 with TRBJ1-2. Germline values: CDR1 MNHEY, CDR2 SMNVEV (reference sequence). The CDR3 runs to 16 residues. The CDR3 protein is CASTRDSRQGNYGYTF.

The rearrangement links TRBV6-1 to TRBJ2-7; checking the TCRdb D call of TRBD2 is not possible without DNA. The germline gives CDR1 MNHNS, CDR2 SASEGT. The CDR3 length is 15 residues. This CDR3 reads CASSEKRFQSYEQYF.

This chain connects TRBV5-1 to TRBJ2-2; checking the TCRdb D call of TRBD1 is not possible without DNA. Germline CDR1 reads SGHRS; CDR2 reads YFSETQ. This CDR3 is built from 18 residues. CDR3 loop: CASGSRWGQGSNTGELFF.

The chain is built from TRBV6-5 and TRBJ1-4; without DNA, the TCRdb call of TRBD1 cannot be checked. Germline-derived CDR1 and CDR2 are MNHEY and SVGAGI. The CDR3 extends over 17 amino acids. CDR3 region: CASSNGREPATNEKLFF.